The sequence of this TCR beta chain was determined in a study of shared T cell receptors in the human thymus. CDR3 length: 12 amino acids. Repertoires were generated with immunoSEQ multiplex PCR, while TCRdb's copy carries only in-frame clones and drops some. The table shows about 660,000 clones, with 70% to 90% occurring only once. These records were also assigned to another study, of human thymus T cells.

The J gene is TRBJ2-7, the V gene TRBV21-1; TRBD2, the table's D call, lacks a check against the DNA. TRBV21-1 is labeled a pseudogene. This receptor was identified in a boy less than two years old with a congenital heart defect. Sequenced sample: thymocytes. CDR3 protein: CASRAVFYEQYF. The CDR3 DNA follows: TGTGCCAGCAGAGCGGTCTTCTACGAGCAGTACTTC.